These 30 T cell receptor beta chains originate from one sample sequenced in a study of cytomegalovirus exposure and HLA in healthy donors. A multiplex PCR was run with 60 Vbeta primers and 13 Jbeta primers. This table comes from immunoSEQ multiplex PCR, and its TCRdb copy is limited to in-frame clones, with some not included. The sample includes just over 200,000 clones, around 83% of them seen just once. Sequenced input: PBMCs. The receptors derive from a middle-aged woman in good health and CMV-seronegative.

The rearrangement links TRBV5-1 to TRBJ2-7; weak D call: TRBD2 (6 bases). The germline V gene encodes CDR1 SGHRS and CDR2 YFSETQ. The CDR3 is made up of 14 amino acids. Trimming took off 0 bases at V and 3 bases at J, with 10 bases between the two ends. This CDR3 is CASSLGRGYYEQYF. The CDR3 DNA reads TGCGCCAGCAGCTTGGGGCGGGGATACTACGAGCAGTACTTC.

The chain is built from TRBV30 and TRBJ2-7, with 8 bases lining up with TRBD1. Germline V gene sequence: CDR1 GTSNPN, CDR2 SVGIG (reference sequence). This CDR3 is built from 13 residues. Trimming cost V 4 bases and J 4 bases; bases outside gene matches: 6. CDR3 DNA: TGTGCCTGGAACCGGGACAGGCCATACGAGCAGTACTTC. It specifies CAWNRDRPYEQYF. Together with reference TRBV30 and TRBJ2-7, the CDR3 gives the full variable domain: SQTIHQWPATLVQPVGSPLSLECTVEGTSNPNLYWYRQAAGRGLQLLFYSVGIGQISSEVPQNLSASRPQDRQFILSSKKLLLSDSGFYLCAWNRDRPYEQYFGPGTRLTVT.

The chain links TRBV27 to TRBJ1-5; 12 bases fit TRBD1. This CDR3 spans 15 amino acids. The junction had 5 bases not matched to a gene; V was cut back by 6 bases and J by 5 bases. From germline, CDR1 is MNHEY and CDR2 SMNVEV (reference sequence). Here the CDR3 reads CASSSGTGGDQPQHF. The CDR3 bases are TGTGCCAGCAGCTCCGGGACAGGGGGCGATCAGCCCCAGCATTTT.

For this clone: Compared with germline, one end of the junction differs, possibly owing to a read error. This chain links TRBV5-4 with TRBJ2-3, with 9 bases aligning to TRBD2. The CDR3 contains 14 residues. The germline V gene has CDR1 SGHNT and CDR2 YYREEE (reference sequence). The CDR3 DNA follows: TGTGCCATGACTAGCGGCGGTTACACAGATACGCAGTGTTTT. It yields the protein CAMTSGGYTDTQCF.

V usage is TRBV9 and J usage is TRBJ2-7; the match to TRBD2 covers 7 bases. Looked up from germline, CDR1 is SGDLS and CDR2 is YYNGEE. This CDR3 spans 15 amino acids. With 0 bases clipped from V and 2 bases from J, the junction kept 5 bases outside the gene matches. Written as DNA, the CDR3 is TGTGCCAGCAGCGTAGCGGCTAGCGGTCCCTACGAGCAGTACTTC. It encodes CASSVAASGPYEQYF.

The chain is built from TRBV6-1 and TRBJ1-5; TRBD1 aligns across 7 bases. CDR1 MNHNS and CDR2 SASEGT come from the germline V gene. V lost 6 bases, J lost 4 bases, and 9 bases stayed unmatched. The CDR3 extends over 15 amino acids. The CDR3: CASRRQGITNQPQHF. CDR3 DNA: TGTGCCAGCAGACGACAGGGTATCACGAATCAGCCCCAGCATTTT.

This chain joins TRBV27 and TRBJ1-6, with TRBD1 identical over 7 bases. Germline values: CDR1 MNHEY, CDR2 SMNVEV (reference sequence). Losses at the gene ends were 4 bases for V and 7 bases for J; bases not matched to a gene: 7. This CDR3 is 15 amino acids long. In nucleotides, the CDR3 is TGTGCCAGCAGTTCGACAGGGCTTCGAAATTCACCCCTCCACTTT. Translation gives CASSSTGLRNSPLHF.

J is TRBJ1-2 and V is TRBV23-1; D perhaps matches TRBD1 (5 bases). TRBV23-1 is labeled an ORF, and its function is uncertain. The CDR3 has 18 residues. Deletions cut 0 bases from V and 3 bases from J, with 20 bases between. For the CDR3, the DNA is TGCGCCAGCAGTCAATCTCAGGGAGGAAGAGATCCGTACTATGGCTACACCTTC. Translation gives CASSQSQGGRDPYYGYTF.

The chain couples TRBV7-9 to TRBJ2-1, with 11 nucleotides matching TRBD2. The CDR3 sequence is 15 residues long. V trimming: 1 base; J trimming: 8 bases; junction bases outside the gene matches: 4. Germline V lookup: CDR1 SEHNR, CDR2 FQNEAQ (reference sequence). CDR3 region: CASSLDSGRVDEQFF. CDR3 bases: TGTGCCAGCAGCTTAGATAGCGGGAGGGTCGATGAGCAGTTCTTC.

The CDR3 DNA is TGTGCCAGCAGGCTAGCGGGAGGGGGTAGGGAGCAGTACTTC. Translated: CASRLAGGGREQYF. The chain combines TRBV6-1 with TRBJ2-7, with 12 bases that match TRBD2. This CDR3 spans 14 amino acids. The junction had 7 bases not matched to a gene; V was cut back by 6 bases and J by 7 bases. In germline, CDR1 is MNHNS, CDR2 SASEGT.

The J gene is TRBJ1-2, the V gene TRBV10-2; no clear D gene. Germline CDR1 reads WSHSY; CDR2 reads SAAADI. This CDR3 is built from 14 residues. The V end was cut by 6 bases, the J end by 3 bases, with 14 bases between. The CDR3 coding sequence is TGCGCCAGCAGGGAGGGTGCGGTTGACTATGGCTACACCTTC. This gives the protein CASREGAVDYGYTF.

The chain employs TRBV5-1 and TRBJ2-1, with 14 bases that match TRBD2. The CDR3 covers 16 residues. CDR1 is SGHRS, CDR2 YFSETQ, per germline. After removal of 4 bases from V and 9 bases from J, the junction contained 9 bases not matched to a gene. The CDR3 sequence is CASSTGLAGVSGEQFF. The CDR3 nucleotides are TGCGCCAGCAGCACGGGACTAGCGGGAGTATCGGGTGAGCAGTTCTTC.

This clone is a singleton in its sample. The genes are TRBV7-2 and TRBJ1-2; D perhaps matches TRBD1 (5 bases). The CDR3 runs 12 residues. Trimming pared 5 bases from V and 3 bases from J, leaving 7 bases between. Germline V gives CDR1 SGHTA, CDR2 FQGNSA. The CDR3: CASSPTDYGYTF. DNA of the CDR3: TGTGCCAGCAGCCCGACAGACTATGGCTACACCTTC.

V is TRBV19 and J is TRBJ1-1; D is undetermined. CDR3 length: 11 amino acids. In germline, CDR1 is LNHDA, CDR2 SQIVND (reference sequence). The ends were cut back, 11 bases at V and 1 base at J, with 8 bases in the middle. The CDR3 loop reads CASTANTEAFF. The CDR3 DNA follows: TGTGCCTCTACAGCGAACACTGAAGCTTTCTTT. The full variable domain, with the rest looked up from reference TRBV19 and TRBJ1-1, is DGGITQSPKYLFRKEGQNVTLSCEQNLNHDAMYWYRQDPGQGLRLIYYSQIVNDFQKGDIAEGYSVSREKKESFPLTVTSAQKNPTAFYLCASTANTEAFFGQGTRLTVV.

The rearrangement uses TRBV7-3 and TRBJ2-7, with TRBD2 identical over 8 bases. Germline lookup yields CDR1 SGHTA and CDR2 FQGTGA. The length of the CDR3 is 19 residues. The V gene end was trimmed by 10 bases and the J gene end by 5 bases; junction bases not matched to a gene: 28. CDR3 sequence: CANLLKGGLAGPEENEQYF. The CDR3 nucleotides read TGTGCCAACCTCCTTAAGGGGGGTTTAGCGGGGCCTGAGGAGAACGAGCAGTACTTC.

This clone appeared once. The chain joins TRBV5-1 to TRBJ1-1; tentative D call: TRBD1 (6 bases). Trimming pared 1 base from V and 4 bases from J, leaving 11 bases between. The CDR3 length is 14 residues. Germline CDR1 SGHRS, CDR2 YFSETQ. This chain's CDR3 is CASSLMGGATEAFF. The CDR3 bases are TGCGCCAGCAGCTTGATGGGGGGGGCCACTGAAGCTTTCTTT. Combining the CDR3 with reference TRBV5-1 and TRBJ1-1 gives the whole variable domain KAGVTQTPRYLIKTRGQQVTLSCSPISGHRSVSWYQQTPGQGLQFLFEYFSETQRNKGNFPGRFSGRQFSNSRSEMNVSTLELGDSALYLCASSLMGGATEAFFGQGTRLTVV.

The chain links TRBV7-3 to TRBJ2-5; maybe TRBD2 (6 bases). Germline CDR1 and CDR2: SGHTA and FQGTGA. V was pared by 5 bases and J by 5 bases, with 21 bases between. The CDR3 consists of 16 residues. CDR3: CASSPRSGGTGETQYF. In DNA, the CDR3 is TGTGCCAGCAGCCCCCGCAGTGGCGGGACGGGGGAGACCCAGTACTTC.

This chain links TRBV18 with TRBJ1-2; D is possibly TRBD1 (6 bases). There are 15 residues in the CDR3. Trimming left V 3 bases short and J 3 bases short, with 14 bases between. Germline loops: CDR1 KGHSH, CDR2 LQKENI. In DNA, the CDR3 is TGTGCCAGCTCACCCTTACAGGGAGTTGACTATGGCTACACCTTC. Translation gives CASSPLQGVDYGYTF.

This chain uses TRBV7-3 with TRBJ2-7; 9 bases map to TRBD1. The germline V gene has CDR1 SGHTA and CDR2 FQGTGA. Trimming took 0 bases from V and 2 from J; bases not matched to a gene: 2. This CDR3 comprises 15 residues. The CDR3 DNA reads TGTGCCAGCAGCTTAACGGGACAGGGACCCTACGAGCAGTACTTC. Translating it yields CASSLTGQGPYEQYF.

The rearrangement links TRBV5-1 to TRBJ2-3; 13 nucleotides line up with TRBD2. This CDR3 comprises 18 residues. With V trimmed by 2 bases and J by 0 bases, 6 bases remained unmatched. Germline-derived CDR1 and CDR2 are SGHRS and YFSETQ. CDR3 bases: TGCGCCAGCAGCTTATACCGGACTAGCGGGAGTAGCACAGATACGCAGTATTTT. Translation: CASSLYRTSGSSTDTQYF.

This clone was recorded only once. The chain combines TRBV28 with TRBJ2-7; 10 nucleotides match TRBD2. This CDR3 is built from 15 residues. Trimming at V came to 4 bases and at J to 0 bases, leaving 3 bases not matched to a gene. From germline, CDR1 is MDHEN and CDR2 SYDVKM. The CDR3: CASSSLAGASYEQYF. CDR3 sequence (DNA): TGTGCCAGCAGTTCGCTAGCGGGAGCCTCCTACGAGCAGTACTTC.

V usage is TRBV27 and J usage is TRBJ1-5; 10 bases agree with TRBD1. CDR1 MNHEY and CDR2 SMNVEV come from the germline V gene (reference sequence). The CDR3 extends over 16 amino acids. Trimming removed 8 bases from V and 7 bases from J; junction bases left unmatched: 14. This CDR3 reads CASGRQTGGAGQPQHF. As DNA, the CDR3 is TGTGCCAGCGGAAGGCAGACAGGGGGCGCGGGGCAGCCCCAGCATTTT.

This clone was recorded once. The chain has TRBV30 and TRBJ1-1; maybe TRBD1 (5 bases). The germline V gene has CDR1 GTSNPN and CDR2 SVGIG (reference sequence). The CDR3 is made up of 11 amino acids. Trimming removed 5 bases from V and 5 bases from J, with 9 bases in between. The CDR3 sequence is CAWGGATEAFF. CDR3 bases: TGTGCCTGGGGAGGGGCTACTGAAGCTTTCTTT.

This chain uses TRBV7-9 with TRBJ2-1; 7 positions match TRBD2. The CDR3 consists of 18 residues. J gave up 0 bases and V 4 bases, and 12 bases lay outside the gene matches. Germline CDR1 is SEHNR and CDR2 is FQNEAQ (reference sequence). CDR3 DNA: TGTGCCAGCAGCTCCAAACCATGGACTAGGGGCTCCTACAATGAGCAGTTCTTC. Amino acids: CASSSKPWTRGSYNEQFF.

V usage is TRBV7-9 and J usage is TRBJ2-5, with 7 bases identical to TRBD1. The germline V gene encodes CDR1 SEHNR and CDR2 FQNEAQ (reference sequence). The CDR3 spans 13 residues. Trimming cost V 8 bases and J 3 bases; bases outside gene matches: 6. The CDR3: CASVPGTEETQYF. In DNA, the CDR3 is TGTGCCAGCGTTCCCGGGACAGAAGAGACCCAGTACTTC.

The chain combines TRBV5-1 with TRBJ2-7; 7 nucleotides match TRBD1. The germline V gene encodes CDR1 SGHRS and CDR2 YFSETQ. The CDR3 extends over 17 amino acids. V was pared by 4 bases and J by 4 bases, with 17 bases of the junction left unmatched. The CDR3 sequence: CASSLGRQGKVVYEQYF. In nucleotides, the CDR3 is TGCGCCAGCAGCCTGGGTCGACAGGGAAAAGTCGTTTACGAGCAGTACTTC. The full variable domain, in which reference TRBV5-1 and TRBJ2-7 provide the parts outside the CDR3, is KAGVTQTPRYLIKTRGQQVTLSCSPISGHRSVSWYQQTPGQGLQFLFEYFSETQRNKGNFPGRFSGRQFSNSRSEMNVSTLELGDSALYLCASSLGRQGKVVYEQYFGPGTRLTVT.

This clone was counted a few times. The chain has TRBV19 and TRBJ2-7; 7 nucleotides match TRBD2. Germline V CDR1 and CDR2: LNHDA, SQIVND (reference sequence). The CDR3 consists of 15 residues. Losses at the gene ends were 6 bases for V and 2 bases for J; bases not matched to a gene: 10. Here the CDR3 reads CASSPSGGSTYEQYF. The CDR3 DNA reads TGTGCCAGTAGCCCCTCGGGCGGGAGTACCTACGAGCAGTACTTC. Variable domain in full (rest from reference TRBV19 and TRBJ2-7): DGGITQSPKYLFRKEGQNVTLSCEQNLNHDAMYWYRQDPGQGLRLIYYSQIVNDFQKGDIAEGYSVSREKKESFPLTVTSAQKNPTAFYLCASSPSGGSTYEQYFGPGTRLTVT.

This chain links TRBV4-1 with TRBJ1-1; a weak D match, TRBD1 (6 bases). The CDR3 has 14 amino acids. Trimming left V 2 bases short and J 4 bases short, with 11 bases between. Germline V gene lookup returns CDR1 MGHRA and CDR2 YSYEKL. The CDR3 region has the DNA TGCGCCAGCAGCCAACAAGGGGGTGCCACTGAAGCTTTCTTT. Its translation is CASSQQGGATEAFF.

The CDR3 DNA reads as TGTGCCAGCAATCGGGACAAAAGCACAGATACGCAGTATTTT. This encodes CASNRDKSTDTQYF. The J gene is TRBJ2-3, the V gene TRBV9; tentatively, D is TRBD1 (6 bases). V was shortened by 6 bases and J by 0 bases, with 11 bases between the two germline ends. This CDR3 comprises 14 residues. Germline V gene lookup returns CDR1 SGDLS and CDR2 YYNGEE.

This chain joins TRBV9 and TRBJ2-7; 8 bases agree with TRBD2. Germline CDR1 and CDR2: SGDLS and YYNGEE. The V segment lost 0 bases and the J segment 3 bases; nucleotides outside the gene matches: 5. CDR3 length equals 15 residues. As DNA, the CDR3 is TGTGCCAGCAGCGTAGAAGGGCTAGCGGGCTACGAGCAGTACTTC. It codes for CASSVEGLAGYEQYF.